This record concerns one TCR beta chain sequence. The sequenced fragment ends 3 residues before the CDR3 boundary, so the rest is inferred from the germline J gene. This record comes from a study of T cells in women clearing cervical HPV infection. The repertoire was sequenced with immunoSEQ multiplex PCR; TCRdb's copy has only in-frame clones and lacks some. Here the sample table reports tens of thousands of clones. Germline V gene data show CDR1 as MNHNS and CDR2 as SASEGT. CDR3 length: 17 residues. The V segment lost 2 bases and the J segment 0 bases; nucleotides outside the gene matches: 5. This chain joins TRBV6-1 and TRBJ2-2; 8 nucleotides match TRBD1. This receptor was taken from a woman between 18 and 70 years old with a cervical HPV16 infection that either progressed to CIN3+ or cleared (not recorded which). Sequenced input: blood buffy coat. CDR3 DNA (partial): TGTGCCAGCAGTGAACGGACAGGGAATACGAACACCGGGGAG. Its protein is CASSERTGNTNTGE. The full CDR3 sequence reads CASSERTGNTNTGELFF.